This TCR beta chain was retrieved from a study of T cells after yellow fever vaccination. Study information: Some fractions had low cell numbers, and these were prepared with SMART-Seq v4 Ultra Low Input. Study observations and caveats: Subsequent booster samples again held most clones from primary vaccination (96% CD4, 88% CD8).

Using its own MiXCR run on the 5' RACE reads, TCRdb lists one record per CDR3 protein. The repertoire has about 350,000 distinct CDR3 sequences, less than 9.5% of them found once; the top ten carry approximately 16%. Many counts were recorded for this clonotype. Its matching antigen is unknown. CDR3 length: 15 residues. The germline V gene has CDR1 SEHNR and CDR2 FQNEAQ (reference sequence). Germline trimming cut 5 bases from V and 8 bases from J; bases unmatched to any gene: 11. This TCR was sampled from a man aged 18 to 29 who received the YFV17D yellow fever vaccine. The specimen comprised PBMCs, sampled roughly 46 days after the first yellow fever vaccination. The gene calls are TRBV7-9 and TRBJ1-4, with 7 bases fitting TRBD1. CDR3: CASSGWDSRGEKLFF. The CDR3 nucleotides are TGTGCCAGCAGCGGGTGGGACAGCCGGGGAGAAAAACTGTTTTTT. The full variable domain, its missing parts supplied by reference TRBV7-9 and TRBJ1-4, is DTGVSQNPRHKITKRGQNVTFRCDPISEHNRLYWYRQTLGQGPEFLTYFQNEAQLEKSRLLSDRFSAERPKGSFSTLEIQRTEQGDSAMYLCASSGWDSRGEKLFFGSGTQLSVL.